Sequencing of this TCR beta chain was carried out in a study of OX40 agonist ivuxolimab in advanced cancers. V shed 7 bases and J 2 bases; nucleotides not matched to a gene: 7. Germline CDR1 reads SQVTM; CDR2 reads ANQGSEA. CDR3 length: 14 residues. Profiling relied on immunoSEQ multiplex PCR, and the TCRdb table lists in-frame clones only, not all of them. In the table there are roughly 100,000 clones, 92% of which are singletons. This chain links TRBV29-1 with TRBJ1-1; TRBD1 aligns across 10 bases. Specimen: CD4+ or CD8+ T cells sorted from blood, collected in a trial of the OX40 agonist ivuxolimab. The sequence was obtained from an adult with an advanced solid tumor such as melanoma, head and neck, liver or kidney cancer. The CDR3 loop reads CSGRGTGVNTEAFF. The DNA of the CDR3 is TGCAGCGGAAGGGGGACAGGGGTCAACACTGAAGCTTTCTTT. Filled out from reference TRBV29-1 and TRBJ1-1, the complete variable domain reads SAVISQKPSRDICQRGTSLTIQCQVDSQVTMMFWYRQQPGQSLTLIATANQGSEATYESGFVIDKFPISRPNLTFSTLTVSNMSPEDSSIYLCSGRGTGVNTEAFFGQGTRLTVV.